Listed below are T cell receptor beta chains from one sample, sequenced in a study of T cell responses to AZD1222 COVID-19 vaccine. The data were produced by immunoSEQ multiplex PCR, yet TCRdb's version contains in-frame clones alone and is incomplete. Here the sample spans about 120,000 clones, around nine tenths being singletons. Sequenced material: peripheral blood, taken on day 0 of AZD1222 vaccination. These receptors were collected from an adult in good health. CDR3s include the opening cysteine and the closing phenylalanine or tryptophan. D genes are given only for firm matches. Clone sizes are given selectively: once, few, many, or a class where the clone is expanded.

>-|-|TRBJ1-6|TRBV7-9
TGTGCCAGCAGCTTAGGCGGTATCGGGTCACCCCTCCACTTT
CASSLGGIGSPLHF
>-|-|TRBJ1-3|TRBV28
TGTGCCAGCACTAGAAACAGGGAAAGGTTTTCGGCTGGAAACACCATATATTTT
CASTRNRERFSAGNTIYF
>TRBD1|-|TRBJ2-1|TRBV6-5
TGTGCCAGCATTCGGACAGGGGCGCAGAATGAGCAGTTCTTC
CASIRTGAQNEQFF
>-|once|TRBJ2-6|TRBV5-1
TGCGCCAGCAGCTTGTCGGTGGCAGCGGGGGCCAACGTCCTGACTTTC
CASSLSVAAGANVLTF
>-|-|TRBJ1-1|TRBV19
TGTGCCAGTATTCACTTACGGGGTAATGAAGCTTTCTTT
CASIHLRGNEAFF
>TRBD1|-|TRBJ2-3|TRBV15
TGTGCCACCAGCGTACAGGGGCCCCAGTATTTT
CATSVQGPQYF
>TRBD1|-|TRBJ1-6|TRBV5-4
TGTGCCAGCAGCTTGGCAGGGGGGAATTCACCCCTCCACTTT
CASSLAGGNSPLHF
>-|-|TRBJ1-2|TRBV6-6
TGTGCCAGCAGTTACTCGAAAGGGGATCGGTATGGCTACACCTTC
CASSYSKGDRYGYTF
>-|many|TRBJ1-2|TRBV5-6
TGTGCCAGCAGCTTGGTAGGGGGGGCGTTCTATGGCTACACCTTC
CASSLVGGAFYGYTF
>-|-|TRBJ2-1|TRBV29-1
TGCAGCGGTATTAGCGGAGATTACAATGAGCAGTTCTTC
CSGISGDYNEQFF
>-|-|TRBJ1-1|TRBV21-1
TGTGCCAGCCGTGGACAGGGGCTGGACACTGAAGCTTTCTTT
CASRGQGLDTEAFF
>TRBD1|-|TRBJ1-5|TRBV28
TGTGCCAGCAGCCCAGGGACAGGGAGACAGCCCCAGCATTTT
CASSPGTGRQPQHF
>-|once|TRBJ1-5|TRBV12-3/TRBV12-4
TGTGCCAGCAACCCCGGAGAGGGTCAGCCCCAGCATTTT
CASNPGEGQPQHF
>-|-|TRBJ1-2|TRBV28
TGTGCCAGCAGATTTGGACGGATTTATGGCTACACCTTC
CASRFGRIYGYTF
>TRBD2|-|TRBJ2-3|TRBV3-1/TRBV3-2
TGTGCCAGCAGCCAAGCACTAGCGGGAGGGGCTTACACAGATACGCAGTATTTT
CASSQALAGGAYTDTQYF
>-|-|TRBJ1-4|TRBV7-9
TGTGCCAGCAGCCCCGGACAGACCGCTGCAACTAATGAAAAACTGTTTTTT
CASSPGQTAATNEKLFF
>TRBD1|-|TRBJ1-2|TRBV2
TGTGCCAGCAGTGGCCGGGACAGCTATGGCTACACCTTC
CASSGRDSYGYTF
>TRBD2|-|TRBJ2-3|TRBV9
TGTGCCAGCAGCAAGTTACGGACTAGCGGGAGGGATACGCAGTATTTT
CASSKLRTSGRDTQYF
>-|-|TRBJ2-1|TRBV7-9
TGTGCCAGCAGCTTACTCCGGCCCCGTTCCTACAATGAGCAGTTCTTC
CASSLLRPRSYNEQFF
>-|-|TRBJ1-5|TRBV7-8
TGTGCCAGCAGCTCCCTTGGGGAGGATAGCAATCAGCCCCAGCATTTT
CASSSLGEDSNQPQHF
>TRBD2|-|TRBJ2-2|TRBV5-1
TGCGCCAGCAGCTTGGCCACTAGCGGGAGCATCGGGGAGCTGTTTTTT
CASSLATSGSIGELFF
>-|-|TRBJ1-3|TRBV27
TGTGCCAGCAGTCCCCTCGACGGAGGAAACACCATATATTTT
CASSPLDGGNTIYF
>TRBD1|-|TRBJ2-6|TRBV24-1
TGTGCCACCAGTTCGGACAGGTCCTACTCTGGGGCCAACGTCCTGACTTTC
CATSSDRSYSGANVLTF
>-|-|TRBJ2-2|TRBV5-1
TGCGCCAGCAGCCTTGACGTCCTTGGGGGGGCGCTTCGAGCGAACACCGGGGAGCTGTTTTTT
CASSLDVLGGALRANTGELFF
>-|-|TRBJ1-1|TRBV6-5
TGTGCCAGGCGACAGGCGGCGGACACTGAAGCTTTCTTT
CARRQAADTEAFF
>-|-|TRBJ1-2|TRBV3-1/TRBV3-2
TGTGCCAGCAGCCAGCGTACGACGGGTGGGGGCTACACCTTC
CASSQRTTGGGYTF
>TRBD1|once|TRBJ1-6|TRBV4-2
TGTGCCAGCAGCCAACCGAGACAGGGGAATAATTCACCCCTCCACTTT
CASSQPRQGNNSPLHF
>-|-|TRBJ1-2|TRBV6-5
TGTGCCAGGAAGGCAGGGTCTAACTATGGCTACACCTTC
CARKAGSNYGYTF
>-|-|TRBJ2-5|TRBV7-2
TGTGCCAGCAGCAATATTGGGGCTGGAGAGACCCAGTACTTC
CASSNIGAGETQYF
>TRBD1|-|TRBJ2-5|TRBV6-2/TRBV6-3
TGTGCCAGCAGTTACTCGTCCCGGGACAGGGCTCGTCTCCAAGAGACCCAGTACTTC
CASSYSSRDRARLQETQYF
>-|-|TRBJ2-6|TRBV11-2
TGTGCCAGCAGCCTCCGGCCGGCCCGGGGCTCTGGGGCCAACGTCCTGACTTTC
CASSLRPARGSGANVLTF
>TRBD1|-|TRBJ2-4|TRBV28
TGTGCCAGCAGTCCCAACCCGGGCAGGGGGCTCAAAAACATTCAGTACTTC
CASSPNPGRGLKNIQYF
>TRBD2|-|TRBJ2-1|TRBV12-3/TRBV12-4
TGTGCCAGCACCTCTAGCGGGAGGGCTGAGCAGTTCTTC
CASTSSGRAEQFF
>-|-|TRBJ1-5|TRBV18
TGTGCCAGCTCACCGGCTCGGGGGGACAATCAGCCCCAGCATTTT
CASSPARGDNQPQHF
>-|-|TRBJ1-1|TRBV29-1
TGCAGCGTTGACGCCATGAACACTGAAGCTTTCTTT
CSVDAMNTEAFF
>-|-|TRBJ2-2|TRBV28
TGTGCCAGCAGCGGGGAGAGAAACACCGGGGAGCTGTTTTTT
CASSGERNTGELFF
>-|few|TRBJ1-1|TRBV3-1/TRBV3-2
TGTGCCAGCAGCCAAGATCGAGGGACCAACACTGAAGCTTTCTTT
CASSQDRGTNTEAFF
>-|few|TRBJ2-2|TRBV7-9
TGTGCCAGCAGCCCGTCACGAGCGGTGGCGAACACCGGGGAGCTGTTTTTT
CASSPSRAVANTGELFF